This TCR beta chain appears in the sequencing data of a study of vaccination effects on CD4 cells after COVID-19. Background on the study: Before sequencing took place, the ViraFEST assay used viral peptide pools to expand antigen-specific CD4+ T cells. Convalescent patients (n = two) were sampled 16 days and one week prevaccination.

CD4+ T cells were isolated after 10 days of culture. There are a few counts of this clone. Antigen: not known. Trimming cost V 6 bases and J 0 bases; bases outside gene matches: 7. The CDR3 length is 15 residues. In germline, CDR1 is SGHNT, CDR2 YYREEE (reference sequence). Measured with immunoSEQ multiplex PCR; TCRdb has only the in-frame clones, and not every one. The sample includes some 63,000 clones, about 72% of them seen just once. The sequence derives from a human donor who had a prior SARS-CoV-2 infection. The rearrangement uses TRBV5-4 and TRBJ2-3, with TRBD1 matching over 7 bases. The source material was CD4+ T cells from PBMCs cultured without peptide, sampled before COVID-19 vaccination. The CDR3 region has the DNA TGTGCCAGCAAGTTAGGGGGCGGGAGCACAGATACGCAGTATTTT. Protein: CASKLGGGSTDTQYF.